Listed here are 32 T cell receptor beta chains from one sample, sequenced in a study of cytomegalovirus exposure and HLA in healthy donors. Assay: immunoSEQ multiplex PCR; the TCRdb copy retains only in-frame clones and omits some. The sample holds about 110,000 clones; 88% are singletons and the top ten take about 2%. The sequenced sample was PBMCs. The receptors come from a woman between 18 and 29 years old in good health and CMV-seronegative.

The count of this clone is one. This sequence joins TRBV5-6 and TRBJ2-3; a possible D gene is TRBD1 (5 bases). The CDR3 has 14 amino acids. Germline V gives CDR1 SGHDT, CDR2 YYEEEE. Trimming left V 5 bases short and J 2 bases short, with 12 bases between. The CDR3 reads CASRRRQFTDTQYF. Written as DNA, the CDR3 is TGTGCCAGCAGACGTCGACAGTTCACAGATACGCAGTATTTT.

DNA for the CDR3: TGTGCCAGCAGTTCGAGTTGGTTGGGCAATCAGCCCCAGCATTTT. Its protein product is CASSSSWLGNQPQHF. The V and J genes are TRBV27 and TRBJ1-5, with D unresolved. Germline-derived CDR1 and CDR2 are MNHEY and SMNVEV (reference sequence). CDR3 length: 15 amino acids. Trimming left V 4 bases short and J 2 bases short, with 12 bases between.

The chain carries TRBV27 and TRBJ1-2; tentatively, D is TRBD1 (5 bases). V was trimmed by 2 bases and J by 4 bases, leaving 14 bases between them. The CDR3 length is 15 residues. Germline V gene data show CDR1 as MNHEY and CDR2 as SMNVEV (reference sequence). The CDR3 sequence is CASSLRLDSPYGYTF. CDR3 DNA sequence: TGTGCCAGCAGTTTAAGGTTAGACAGTCCCTATGGCTACACCTTC.

Only a few counts were recorded for this clone. The V gene is TRBV7-9, the J gene TRBJ1-1, with D possibly being TRBD1 (6 bases). This CDR3 comprises 14 residues. The V and J ends lost 5 bases and 1 base respectively, with 11 bases between them. Germline V lookup: CDR1 SEHNR, CDR2 FQNEAQ (reference sequence). CDR3 amino acids: CASSTGHQNTEAFF. CDR3 nucleotides: TGTGCCAGCAGCACAGGGCATCAGAACACTGAAGCTTTCTTT.

This rearrangement joins TRBV2 to TRBJ2-4; possibly TRBD2 for D (5 bases). The CDR3 sequence is 14 residues long. Germline V gives CDR1 SNHLY, CDR2 FYNNEI. Trimming removed 6 bases at V and 4 bases at J, with 13 bases between. The CDR3 DNA is TGTGCCAGCAGGTCCACTAGTGGAAAAAACATTCAGTACTTC. This translates into CASRSTSGKNIQYF.

The V gene is TRBV5-8, the J gene TRBJ2-7; 11 positions agree with TRBD2. From germline, CDR1 is SGHTS and CDR2 YDEGEE. The V segment lost 5 bases and the J segment 6 bases; nucleotides outside the gene matches: 13. This CDR3 is built from 16 residues. CDR3 DNA: TGTGCCAGCAGTCCCCCCCTACTAGCGGGAGTGGGCGAGCAGTACTTC. It yields the protein CASSPPLLAGVGEQYF.

This rearrangement joins TRBV5-4 to TRBJ2-2; a possible D gene is TRBD2 (6 bases). Germline-derived CDR1 and CDR2 are SGHNT and YYREEE (reference sequence). V shed 3 bases and J shed 6 bases, with 12 bases lying between them. The CDR3 length is 14 residues. The CDR3 nucleotides read TGTGCCAGCAGCTGGGGGGTTCAGCCCGGGGAGCTGTTTTTT. Its protein is CASSWGVQPGELFF. The variable domain in full, with the rest retrieved from reference TRBV5-4 and TRBJ2-2, is ETGVTQSPTHLIKTRGQQVTLRCSSQSGHNTVSWYQQALGQGPQFIFQYYREEENGRGNFPPRFSGLQFPNYSSELNVNALELDDSALYLCASSWGVQPGELFFGEGSRLTVL.

The genes are TRBV27 and TRBJ2-3; TRBD2 agrees at 7 bases. V lost 4 bases to trimming and J lost 0 bases; unmatched junction nucleotides: 7. Germline V gives CDR1 MNHEY, CDR2 SMNVEV (reference sequence). The CDR3 loop spans 16 amino acids. CDR3 coding DNA: TGTGCCAGCAGTTCAAGAGCGGGGCTAAGCACAGATACGCAGTATTTT. Amino acids: CASSSRAGLSTDTQYF.

The chain employs TRBV6-1 and TRBJ1-5; weak D call: TRBD1 (6 bases). V was cut by 6 bases and J by 2 bases, with 14 bases left in between. The CDR3 extends over 15 amino acids. CDR1 is MNHNS and CDR2 is SASEGT in the germline V gene. The CDR3 loop is CASRAPRGGNQPQHF. The CDR3 coding sequence is TGTGCCAGCAGGGCTCCCAGGGGAGGCAATCAGCCCCAGCATTTT.

As concerns this clone: Other DNA sequences from this sample encode an identical CDR3 as well. The chain couples TRBV30 to TRBJ2-5; 7 nucleotides align to TRBD2. Germline V CDR1 and CDR2: GTSNPN, SVGIG (reference sequence). The CDR3 is 15 residues long. The V gene end was trimmed by 0 bases and the J gene end by 1 base; junction bases not matched to a gene: 5. CDR3 in DNA: TGTGCCTGGAGTGTACAGGCTAGCGGCCAAGAGACCCAGTACTTC. Its protein is CAWSVQASGQETQYF.

The chain is built from TRBV21-1 and TRBJ2-7; the DNA was not compared with TRBD2, the D call given in the table. TRBV21-1 is a pseudogene locus. The CDR3 consists of 20 residues. CDR3 region: CASSKVGLAEVCNVGLEQYF. For the CDR3, the DNA is TGTGCCAGCAGCAAAGTTGGACTAGCGGAGGTATGCAACGTAGGATTGGAGCAGTACTTC.

V is TRBV28 and J is TRBJ1-2; D is uncertain. CDR3 length: 14 amino acids. V was pared by 6 bases and J by 8 bases, with 19 bases between. CDR1 MDHEN and CDR2 SYDVKM come from the germline V gene. CDR3 protein: CASRYGRPLDGYTF. DNA of the CDR3: TGTGCCAGCAGGTACGGCCGCCCTCTAGACGGCTACACCTTC.

J is TRBJ1-1 and V is TRBV6-5, with 8 bases that match TRBD1. Germline CDR1 MNHEY, CDR2 SVGAGI. V lost 5 bases, J lost 4 bases, and 9 bases stayed unmatched. The CDR3 is made up of 15 amino acids. The CDR3 is CASSTRQGKGTEAFF. The CDR3 coding sequence is TGTGCCAGCAGTACGCGACAGGGGAAGGGCACTGAAGCTTTCTTT.

The genes are TRBV7-3 and TRBJ2-7; TRBD1 might be the D (6 bases). V lost 3 bases and J 3 bases, leaving 9 bases between the germline ends. The CDR3 has 13 amino acids. The germline V gene encodes CDR1 SGHTA and CDR2 FQGTGA. The CDR3 nucleotides read TGTGCCAGCAGCTTCTCCAGGGGCTACGAGCAGTACTTC. Translated: CASSFSRGYEQYF.

The chain employs TRBV19 and TRBJ2-1; 14 bases align to TRBD2. The CDR3 sequence is 15 residues long. The germline CDR1 and CDR2 sequences are LNHDA and SQIVND (reference sequence). Trimming took 5 bases from V and 13 from J; bases not matched to a gene: 10. In DNA form, the CDR3 reads TGTGCCAGTAGTCCCATCTCGACTAGCGGGGGGGGACAGTTCTTC. Translated: CASSPISTSGGGQFF.

The rearrangement uses TRBV15 and TRBJ2-5; D remains ambiguous. Trimming removed 0 bases at V and 4 bases at J, with 12 bases between. Germline V gene sequence: CDR1 LNHNV, CDR2 YYDKDF (reference sequence). The CDR3 has 15 amino acids. DNA for the CDR3: TGTGCCACCAGCAGAGACGCTAGTTGGGTAGAGACCCAGTACTTC. Encoded protein: CATSRDASWVETQYF.

Details on this clone: Other nucleotide sequences from this sample produce the same CDR3. CDR3: CASSLGAGVSTDTQYF. Here the CDR3 DNA reads TGTGCCAGCAGCTTGGGAGCGGGGGTTAGCACAGATACGCAGTATTTT. This rearrangement joins TRBV5-4 to TRBJ2-3, with 8 bases fitting TRBD2. J was trimmed by 0 bases and V by 0 bases; bases with no gene match: 3. The CDR3 totals 16 residues. CDR1 is SGHNT and CDR2 is YYREEE in the germline V gene (reference sequence).

V and J are TRBV15 and TRBJ2-1; no reliable D call. Between the trimmed V and J ends, which lost 3 bases and 4 bases, there was a span of 4 bases. CDR3 length: 12 residues. Germline CDR1 is LNHNV and CDR2 is YYDKDF (reference sequence). CDR3 in amino acids: CATSRTYNEQFF. The CDR3 nucleotides are TGTGCCACCAGCAGGACTTACAATGAGCAGTTCTTC.

This chain uses TRBV4-3 with TRBJ2-1; D is perhaps TRBD1 (6 bases). Germline CDR1 reads LGHNA; CDR2 reads YSLEER. The CDR3 runs to 18 residues. Trimming stripped 0 bases from V and 2 bases from J, with 17 bases between. This CDR3 reads CASSQERLGTYAYNEQFF. For the CDR3, the DNA is TGCGCCAGCAGCCAAGAGCGCCTCGGGACATATGCCTACAATGAGCAGTTCTTC.

The gene calls are TRBV5-6 and TRBJ1-2, with TRBD1 as a possible D gene (6 bases). Trimming shortened V by 4 bases and J by 0 bases, and 10 bases separated the two germline ends. The germline V gene has CDR1 SGHDT and CDR2 YYEEEE. The CDR3 loop spans 14 amino acids. CDR3 in amino acids: CASSRGQTNYGYTF. The CDR3 DNA reads as TGTGCCAGCAGCCGAGGACAGACTAACTATGGCTACACCTTC.

This clone turned up a few times. The CDR3: CASSLVPTGTGANVLTF. The CDR3 coding sequence is TGTGCCAGCAGCTTAGTACCGACCGGGACAGGGGCCAACGTCCTGACTTTC. The chain links TRBV7-8 to TRBJ2-6; tentatively, D is TRBD1 (6 bases). The CDR3 runs 17 residues. Trimming cost V 1 base and J 4 bases, with 14 bases left between them. Germline V CDR1 and CDR2: SGHVS, FQNEAQ.

The J gene is TRBJ2-5, the V gene TRBV5-1, with D possibly matching TRBD1 (5 bases). This CDR3 region has 15 residues. CDR1 is SGHRS, CDR2 YFSETQ, per germline. V dropped 0 bases and J dropped 1 base, with 10 bases sitting between them. DNA for the CDR3: TGCGCCAGCAGCTTGGTGTCAGGGCTCCAAGAGACCCAGTACTTC. Translated: CASSLVSGLQETQYF.

This clone came up a few times. The chain uses TRBV6-5 and TRBJ2-5; tentatively, D is TRBD2 (7 bases). The CDR3 loop spans 12 amino acids. The germline V gene encodes CDR1 MNHEY and CDR2 SVGAGI. The DNA of the CDR3 is TGTGGGGGGGAGGGGGGGCGAGAGACCCAGTACTTC. As protein: CGGEGGRETQYF.

The genes are TRBV5-1 and TRBJ1-5; TRBD1 is a possible D gene (6 bases). The germline V gene has CDR1 SGHRS and CDR2 YFSETQ. V was trimmed by 0 bases and J by 7 bases, leaving 11 bases between them. This CDR3 region has 14 residues. In nucleotides, the CDR3 is TGCGCCAGCAGCTTGGACGTCAGGGGACAGCCCCAGCATTTT. Translating gives CASSLDVRGQPQHF.

This chain joins TRBV20-1 and TRBJ2-1; D is perhaps TRBD1 (6 bases). CDR3 length: 11 amino acids. Germline V CDR1 and CDR2: DFQATT, SNEGSKA (reference sequence). The CDR3 bases are TGCAGGGGGGCCCCCCGCGACGAGCAGTTCTTC. Translated, it gives CRGAPRDEQFF.

The gene calls are TRBV28 and TRBJ2-7; 9 bases map to TRBD1. The V and J ends lost 3 bases and 4 bases, in that order; junction bases with no gene match: 25. The CDR3 spans 21 residues. CDR1 and CDR2 (germline): MDHEN, SYDVKM. The DNA for the CDR3 is TGTGCCAGCAGTTTCCCTATTACGGTATTAGCGGACAGGGGTCAGAATTACGAGCAGTACTTC. This sequence encodes CASSFPITVLADRGQNYEQYF.

The chain has TRBV7-2 and TRBJ2-7; unclear D gene. Between the trimmed V and J ends, which lost 4 bases and 3 bases, there was a span of 10 bases. The CDR3 is 13 amino acids. Germline lookup yields CDR1 SGHTA and CDR2 FQGNSA. CDR3 residues: CASSSQSVYEQYF. CDR3 nucleotide sequence: TGTGCCAGCAGCTCCCAGAGCGTCTACGAGCAGTACTTC.

The chain links TRBV29-1 to TRBJ2-7; 8 bases are a match to TRBD1. From germline, CDR1 is SQVTM and CDR2 ANQGSEA. This CDR3 comprises 15 residues. The J segment lost 5 bases and the V segment lost 6 bases, leaving 15 bases of the junction unmatched. CDR3 DNA sequence: TGCAGCGTCGACAGGCATGCAGGGGGCTCTAACGAGCAGTACTTC. Translation gives CSVDRHAGGSNEQYF.

This clone was seen a single time. The chain joins TRBV2 to TRBJ2-7; TRBD1 agrees at 8 bases. The CDR3 length is 12 residues. The trim removed 6 bases at V and 2 bases at J, leaving 0 bases unmatched. Germline V lookup: CDR1 SNHLY, CDR2 FYNNEI. CDR3 sequence reads: CASRDRAYEQYF. CDR3 DNA: TGTGCCAGCAGGGACAGGGCCTACGAGCAGTACTTC.

The chain is built from TRBV5-4 and TRBJ2-7; D might be TRBD1 (5 bases). The germline gives CDR1 SGHNT, CDR2 YYREEE (reference sequence). The CDR3 spans 12 residues. V lost 2 bases and J 6 bases, leaving 9 bases between the germline ends. The CDR3 is CASSLGQGEQYF. The CDR3 DNA sequence: TGTGCCAGCAGCTTAGGTCAGGGCGAGCAGTACTTC.

The chain employs TRBV18 and TRBJ2-7; 7 bases match TRBD1. V dropped 4 bases and J dropped 4; count of bases not matched to a gene: 10. Looked up from germline, CDR1 is KGHSH and CDR2 is LQKENI. The CDR3 contains 15 residues. CDR3 protein: CASSLLGTEDYEQYF. In DNA form, the CDR3 reads TGTGCCAGCTCACTTTTAGGGACAGAAGATTACGAGCAGTACTTC.

As for this clone: One end of the junction does not line up with germline, which may come from a read error. The rearrangement joins TRBV27 to TRBJ1-2; 10 positions match TRBD1. Germline assignment: CDR1 MNHEY and CDR2 SMNVEV (reference sequence). The CDR3 totals 16 residues. The CDR3 here is CASSLYGQGANYGYTF. Written as DNA, the CDR3 is TGTGCCAGCAGCTTATATGGACAGGGGGCTAACTATGGCTACACCTTC.